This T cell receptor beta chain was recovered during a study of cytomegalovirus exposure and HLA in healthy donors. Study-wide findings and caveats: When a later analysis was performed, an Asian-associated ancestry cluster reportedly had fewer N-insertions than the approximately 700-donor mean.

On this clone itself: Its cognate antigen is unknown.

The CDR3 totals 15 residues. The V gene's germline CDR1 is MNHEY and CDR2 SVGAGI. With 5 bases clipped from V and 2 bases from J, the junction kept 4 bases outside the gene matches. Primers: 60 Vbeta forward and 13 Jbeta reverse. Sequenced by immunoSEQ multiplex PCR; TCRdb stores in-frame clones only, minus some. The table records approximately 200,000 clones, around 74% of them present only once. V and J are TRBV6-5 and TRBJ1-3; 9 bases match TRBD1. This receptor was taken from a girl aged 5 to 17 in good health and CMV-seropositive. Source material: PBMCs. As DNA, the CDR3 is TGTGCCAGCAGTCGCGGGACAGGGACTGGAAACACCATATATTTT. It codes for CASSRGTGTGNTIYF.